The 15 T cell receptor beta chains below all came from one sample that was sequenced in a study of blood T cell repertoires in COVID-19 (dated by TCRdb to about 2020). Library generation was performed with the immunoSEQ multiplex PCR assay. The immuneACCESS repertoire file appears here via TCRdb, limited to in-frame rearrangements. These files lack a portion of the clones; in checked studies, under half of the deficit traces to unresolved V genes, and the cause of the others is not known. This sample lists tens of thousands of clones; approximately 83% were detected once. Of the sample, roughly 50% falls within the top ten clones. Sequenced sample: peripheral blood. These receptors were obtained from a man in his sixties or seventies with acute or convalescent COVID-19.

This clone showed up just once. The chain joins TRBV10-3 to TRBJ1-2; 9 bases align to TRBD1. This CDR3 has 16 amino acids. Per germline, CDR1 ENHRY and CDR2 SYGVKD. The ends lost 2 bases at V and 1 base at J; junction bases unmatched: 5. The CDR3 sequence is CAISEGTGLINYGYTF. In nucleotides, the CDR3 is TGTGCCATCAGTGAGGGGACAGGGTTAATTAACTATGGCTACACCTTC.

V gene TRBV18 combines with J gene TRBJ1-4, with D possibly TRBD1 on 5 matching bases. CDR3 length: 17 amino acids. The V and J ends lost 6 bases and 9 bases respectively, with 26 bases between them. CDR1 and CDR2 (germline): KGHSH, LQKENI. This CDR3 is CASSLRLAGTPRQKLFF. The DNA of the CDR3 is TGTGCCAGCTCTCTCCGGCTCGCCGGGACTCCTCGGCAAAAACTGTTTTTT.

The rearrangement joins TRBV5-6 to TRBJ1-3, with D possibly matching TRBD1 (5 bases). The germline V and J ends were trimmed by 0 bases and 2 bases, with 12 bases remaining between them. This CDR3 is 16 amino acids long. CDR1 is SGHDT and CDR2 is YYEEEE in the germline V gene. This CDR3 is CASSLGGRIAGNTIYF. CDR3 DNA sequence: TGTGCCAGCAGCTTGGGGGGCAGAATCGCTGGAAACACCATATATTTT.

The chain has TRBV28 and TRBJ1-1; a weak D match, TRBD1 (6 bases). CDR1 and CDR2 from the germline V gene are MDHEN and SYDVKM. V lost 5 bases and J 6 bases, leaving 13 bases between the germline ends. This CDR3 is built from 13 residues. CDR3 sequence: CASSPGRGPEAFF. The CDR3 coding sequence is TGTGCCAGCAGTCCCGGCAGGGGCCCTGAAGCTTTCTTT.

The V gene is TRBV5-1, the J gene TRBJ1-5; 7 nucleotides match TRBD1. This CDR3 spans 13 amino acids. V dropped 4 bases and J dropped 6; count of bases not matched to a gene: 4. CDR1 and CDR2 (germline): SGHRS, YFSETQ. Written as DNA, the CDR3 is TGCGCCAGCAGCAGACAGGGAGGTCAGCCCCAGCATTTT. It translates to CASSRQGGQPQHF.

The CDR3 loop reads CAISRDREVGYTF. DNA of the CDR3: TGTGCCATCAGTCGGGACAGGGAAGTAGGCTACACCTTC. V gene TRBV10-3 combines with J gene TRBJ1-2; TRBD1 matches 9 bases. The CDR3 has 13 amino acids. After removal of 5 bases from V and 8 bases from J, the junction contained 6 bases not matched to a gene. In germline, CDR1 is ENHRY, CDR2 SYGVKD.

This rearrangement joins TRBV3-1 (or the pseudogene TRBV3-2) to TRBJ2-1; weak D call: TRBD2 (5 bases). Trimming shortened V by 8 bases and J by 3 bases, and 5 bases separated the two germline ends. The CDR3 covers 11 residues. Germline V lookup: CDR1 LGHDT, CDR2 YNNKEL (reference sequence). The CDR3 coding sequence is TGTGCCAGCGGGAGCTACAATGAGCAGTTCTTC. Translated: CASGSYNEQFF.

The genes are TRBV11-2 and TRBJ1-5; 7 nucleotides line up with TRBD1. Germline-derived CDR1 and CDR2 are SGHAT and FQNNGV. The CDR3 is 15 amino acids. V shed 0 bases and J 5 bases; nucleotides not matched to a gene: 4. For the CDR3, the DNA is TGTGCCAGCAGCTTAGACAGGGGGGCCCATCAGCCCCAGCATTTT. It translates to CASSLDRGAHQPQHF.

This chain uses TRBV7-2 with TRBJ2-5; D gene uncertain. The V end was cut by 1 base, the J end by 1 base, with 10 bases between. This CDR3 is built from 15 residues. CDR1 is SGHTA and CDR2 is FQGNSA in the germline V gene. CDR3 DNA: TGTGCCAGCAGCTTAGTGAAAGGAGTCCAAGAGACCCAGTACTTC. Its protein product is CASSLVKGVQETQYF.

A single count supports this clone. This chain uses TRBV11-3 with TRBJ2-1; TRBD2 agrees at 7 bases. The CDR3 runs to 15 residues. J gave up 4 bases and V 5 bases, and 8 bases lay outside the gene matches. Germline lookup yields CDR1 SGHNT and CDR2 YENEEA. DNA of the CDR3: TGTGCCAGCAGCAAAGCCGGGACTACATACAATGAGCAGTTCTTC. Amino acids: CASSKAGTTYNEQFF.

This clone was picked up one time. The chain recombines TRBV11-2 with TRBJ2-1, with 10 bases fitting TRBD1. Germline V gene lookup returns CDR1 SGHAT and CDR2 FQNNGV. The J segment lost 6 bases and the V segment lost 5 bases, leaving 10 bases of the junction unmatched. This CDR3 is built from 16 residues. CDR3 coding DNA: TGTGCCAGCAGCCCGTTACCGGGACAGGGGCTCAATGAGCAGTTCTTC. Amino acid sequence: CASSPLPGQGLNEQFF.

This chain connects TRBV28 to TRBJ1-1, with a tentative D call TRBD1 (6 bases). The CDR3 runs 12 residues. The germline gives CDR1 MDHEN, CDR2 SYDVKM. Trimming cost V 6 bases and J 6 bases, with 11 bases left between them. The DNA of the CDR3 is TGTGCCAGCAGACCTGGGACATCTGAAGCTTTCTTT. The encoded protein is CASRPGTSEAFF.

This sequence joins TRBV5-1 and TRBJ2-1, with TRBD2 identical over 9 bases. Trimming cost V 5 bases and J 5 bases; bases outside gene matches: 11. CDR3 length: 16 residues. CDR1 SGHRS and CDR2 YFSETQ come from the germline V gene. CDR3 nucleotide sequence: TGCGCCAGCAGTCTTATAGCGGGAGCCAGGGACAATGAGCAGTTCTTC. Translated, it gives CASSLIAGARDNEQFF.

This clone was seen a handful of times. The chain carries TRBV5-1 and TRBJ1-2; the match to TRBD1 covers 9 bases. J lost 6 bases, V lost 4 bases, and 19 bases had no gene match. CDR1 and CDR2 from the germline V gene are SGHRS and YFSETQ. The CDR3 sequence is 18 residues long. The CDR3 is CASSNLPGQGGTDHGYTF. DNA for the CDR3: TGCGCCAGCAGCAATCTACCGGGACAGGGTGGGACCGATCATGGCTACACCTTC. Based on the CDR3 plus reference TRBV5-1 and TRBJ1-2, the full variable domain is KAGVTQTPRYLIKTRGQQVTLSCSPISGHRSVSWYQQTPGQGLQFLFEYFSETQRNKGNFPGRFSGRQFSNSRSEMNVSTLELGDSALYLCASSNLPGQGGTDHGYTFGSGTRLTVV.

The chain uses TRBV19 and TRBJ2-3; D is uncertain. The germline V gene encodes CDR1 LNHDA and CDR2 SQIVND (reference sequence). Trimming removed 3 bases from V and 3 bases from J, with 13 bases in between. The CDR3 is made up of 15 amino acids. CDR3 in amino acids: CASSIFVQATDTQYF. DNA of the CDR3: TGTGCCAGTAGTATTTTCGTTCAGGCGACAGATACGCAGTATTTT. The whole variable domain, remainder taken from reference TRBV19 and TRBJ2-3, is DGGITQSPKYLFRKEGQNVTLSCEQNLNHDAMYWYRQDPGQGLRLIYYSQIVNDFQKGDIAEGYSVSREKKESFPLTVTSAQKNPTAFYLCASSIFVQATDTQYFGPGTRLTVL.